One TCR beta chain is described in this entry. As yet, its antigen is unknown. All of the isolated RNA was reverse transcribed, so expressed TCRB transcripts were sequenced. Libraries were prepared by immunoSEQ multiplex PCR; TCRdb keeps only in-frame clonotypes and omits some of them. The sample includes hundreds of thousands of clones, roughly a tenth seen only once; the top ten take roughly 0.017%. CD4+ naive, central memory, regulatory and stem cell-like memory cells were sorted via CD45RO/CCR7/CD25/CD127/CD95/CD27. The data stem from a study of beta chain features in type 1 diabetes. Study findings and constraints: For TCRB rearrangement, an influence of HLA type remained unresolved here. Researchers report that Type 1 diabetes patients had moderately but significantly shorter TCRB CDR3s across all four CD4+ subsets. Any PCR bias toward short templates would affect both groups alike.

Germline-derived CDR1 and CDR2 are SGHTA and FQGNSA. The CDR3 loop spans 13 amino acids. The V and J ends lost 2 bases and 4 bases respectively, with 8 bases between them. This receptor was identified in a man in his thirties or forties with type 1 diabetes. Sequenced sample: naive CD4+ T cells from blood. The chain employs TRBV7-2 and TRBJ1-2; D call uncertain. The CDR3 sequence is CASSLRQTYGYTF. CDR3 in DNA: TGTGCCAGCAGCTTACGACAAACCTATGGCTACACCTTC.